Following are 13 T cell receptor beta chains from one sample sequenced in a study of blood T cell repertoires in COVID-19. TCRdb keeps only in-frame clones here, not all; method: immunoSEQ multiplex PCR. The data show around 120,000 clones, around three quarters seen once. The sample comprised peripheral blood. The receptors stem from a woman over 75 with acute or convalescent COVID-19.

The chain joins TRBV27 to TRBJ2-7; 11 bases match TRBD1. CDR1 and CDR2 from the germline V gene are MNHEY and SMNVEV (reference sequence). This CDR3 has 16 residues. With 6 bases clipped from V and 7 bases from J, the junction kept 14 bases outside the gene matches. For the CDR3, the DNA is TGTGCCAGCAGCCCCTTGGCCGGACAGGGGGCTGGGGAGCAGTACTTC. Encoded protein: CASSPLAGQGAGEQYF.

This rearrangement joins TRBV19 to TRBJ2-7; a weak D match, TRBD2 (5 bases). This CDR3 has 15 amino acids. CDR1 is LNHDA and CDR2 is SQIVND in the germline V gene (reference sequence). V dropped 3 bases and J dropped 6 bases, with 18 bases sitting between them. CDR3 nucleotide sequence: TGTGCCAGTAGTATTCTTACGGGGAAAGGAGGCGAGCAGTACTTC. Amino acids: CASSILTGKGGEQYF. Full variable domain (outside the CDR3, taken from reference TRBV19 and TRBJ2-7): DGGITQSPKYLFRKEGQNVTLSCEQNLNHDAMYWYRQDPGQGLRLIYYSQIVNDFQKGDIAEGYSVSREKKESFPLTVTSAQKNPTAFYLCASSILTGKGGEQYFGPGTRLTVT.

CDR3 DNA sequence: TGTGCCAGCAGCCCCGGACAGGGTGGGACCTACGAGCAGTACTTC. This sequence encodes CASSPGQGGTYEQYF. The rearrangement uses TRBV13 and TRBJ2-7, with TRBD1 matching 8 bases. V lost 5 bases, J lost 2 bases, and 8 bases stayed unmatched. The CDR3 sequence is 15 residues long. Germline assignment: CDR1 PRHDT and CDR2 FYEKMQ (reference sequence).

V gene TRBV2 combines with J gene TRBJ1-4; D may be TRBD1 (6 bases). The CDR3 loop spans 19 amino acids. The germline gives CDR1 SNHLY, CDR2 FYNNEI. Trimming took off 8 bases at V and 5 bases at J, with 30 bases between the two ends. This CDR3 reads CASSILTPGMTGQNEKLFF. The CDR3 DNA follows: TGTGCCAGCTCAATACTAACCCCGGGGATGACAGGCCAAAATGAAAAACTGTTTTTT.

In regard to this clone: An end of the junction does not agree with germline; a read error may underlie this. The chain couples TRBV5-1 to TRBJ2-3, with 14 nucleotides matching TRBD2. The V gene's germline CDR1 is SGHRS and CDR2 YFSETQ. The CDR3 is 17 amino acids. Here the CDR3 DNA reads TGCGCGAGCAGTGGGACTAGCGGGGGATCGGGCACAGATACGCAGTATTTT. This translates into CASSGTSGGSGTDTQYF.

The chain carries TRBV7-3 and TRBJ2-3; TRBD1 aligns across 12 bases. V trimming: 1 base; J trimming: 2 bases; junction bases outside the gene matches: 7. The CDR3 is 18 residues long. CDR1 is SGHTA, CDR2 FQGTGA, per germline. For the CDR3, the DNA is TGTGCCAGCAGCTTAAGGGGACAGGGGGCGGCTTTCACAGATACGCAGTATTTT. Translating it yields CASSLRGQGAAFTDTQYF.

V usage is TRBV28 and J usage is TRBJ1-2; possibly TRBD1 for D (5 bases). Trimming removed 5 bases from V and 2 bases from J, with 15 bases in between. There are 15 residues in the CDR3. Looked up from germline, CDR1 is MDHEN and CDR2 is SYDVKM. CDR3 in amino acids: CASSELTATNYGYTF. For the CDR3, the DNA is TGTGCCAGCAGTGAATTGACAGCAACAAACTATGGCTACACCTTC.

This clone was observed a handful of times. The chain couples TRBV6-6 to TRBJ2-3; no clear D. The CDR3 extends over 14 amino acids. The V gene's germline CDR1 is MNHNY and CDR2 SVGAGI (reference sequence). V gave up 2 bases and J gave up 5 bases, with 11 bases separating them. The CDR3: CASSYTLDVDTQYF. CDR3 DNA: TGTGCCAGCAGTTACACTCTAGATGTAGATACGCAGTATTTT.

The chain carries TRBV7-3 and TRBJ2-6; 8 bases fit TRBD2. J was trimmed by 4 bases and V by 2 bases; bases with no gene match: 4. The CDR3 loop spans 16 amino acids. The V gene's germline CDR1 is SGHTA and CDR2 FQGTGA. The CDR3 loop reads CASSLGLAGGANVLTF. The CDR3 bases are TGTGCCAGCAGCTTAGGCCTAGCGGGCGGGGCCAACGTCCTGACTTTC.

V usage is TRBV16 and J usage is TRBJ1-2; 10 bases map to TRBD1. The CDR3 totals 15 residues. The ends lost 4 bases at V and 5 bases at J; junction bases unmatched: 7. CDR1 is KGHSY and CDR2 is FQNENV in the germline V gene. CDR3 nucleotide sequence: TGTGCCAGCAGCCCCCGGGACAGGGGACCATATGGCTACACCTTC. Its protein product is CASSPRDRGPYGYTF.

This chain links TRBV6-5 with TRBJ1-1; 8 bases are shared with TRBD1. The CDR3 is made up of 15 amino acids. J lost 5 bases, V lost 0 bases, and 5 bases had no gene match. Germline-derived CDR1 and CDR2 are MNHEY and SVGAGI. The CDR3 region has the DNA TGTGCCAGCAGTTACTCTCAGGGGGCCGGAACTGAAGCTTTCTTT. This sequence encodes CASSYSQGAGTEAFF.

V and J are TRBV4-1 and TRBJ1-6; the D is unclear. This CDR3 comprises 16 residues. The germline V gene encodes CDR1 MGHRA and CDR2 YSYEKL. V lost 3 bases and J 6 bases, leaving 15 bases between the germline ends. CDR3 in amino acids: CASSQSPGVGNSPLHF. The DNA for the CDR3 is TGCGCCAGCAGCCAGTCACCGGGAGTGGGTAATTCACCCCTCCACTTT.

This rearrangement joins TRBV19 to TRBJ2-7, with 10 positions matching TRBD2. Unmatched junction bases numbered 6, after V lost 6 bases and J lost 10 bases. CDR3 length: 12 residues. Per germline, CDR1 LNHDA and CDR2 SQIVND (reference sequence). CDR3 region: CASRDSGRIQYF. CDR3 nucleotide sequence: TGTGCCAGTAGGGATAGCGGGAGGATACAGTACTTC.